Below, 6 T cell receptor beta chains from the same sample are listed, as sequenced in a study of blood T cell repertoires in COVID-19. Sequenced by immunoSEQ multiplex PCR; TCRdb stores in-frame clones only, minus some. The repertoire holds about 230,000 clones, roughly 80% seen once, with 6% to 9.5% in the top ten. Material: peripheral blood. The receptors shown here come from a woman between 45 and 60 years old with acute or convalescent COVID-19.

The sample holds one count of this clone. The rearrangement links TRBV6-6 to TRBJ1-4; TRBD1 matches 7 bases. This CDR3 comprises 13 residues. Germline trimming cut 8 bases from V and 8 bases from J; bases unmatched to any gene: 8. The germline gives CDR1 MNHNY, CDR2 SVGAGI (reference sequence). This CDR3 reads CASHRGWGEKLFF. Written as DNA, the CDR3 is TGTGCCAGCCACAGGGGCTGGGGGGAAAAACTGTTTTTT.

This clone has just a few counts. This rearrangement joins TRBV30 to TRBJ1-6; tentatively, D is TRBD1 (6 bases). Germline CDR1 is GTSNPN and CDR2 is SVGIG (reference sequence). V lost 0 bases and J lost 7, with 7 bases in between. The CDR3 sequence is 13 residues long. This chain's CDR3 is CAWSVQGNSPLHF. CDR3 nucleotides: TGTGCCTGGAGTGTACAGGGCAATTCACCCCTCCACTTT. Variable domain in full (rest from reference TRBV30 and TRBJ1-6): SQTIHQWPATLVQPVGSPLSLECTVEGTSNPNLYWYRQAAGRGLQLLFYSVGIGQISSEVPQNLSASRPQDRQFILSSKKLLLSDSGFYLCAWSVQGNSPLHFGNGTRLTVT.

The chain carries TRBV11-1 and TRBJ1-1, with 7 bases lining up with TRBD1. V shed 4 bases, J shed 2 bases, and the junction held 7 bases outside the gene matches. Looked up from germline, CDR1 is SGHAT and CDR2 is FQDESV (reference sequence). The CDR3 consists of 15 residues. The CDR3 DNA reads TGTGCCAGCAGCTACTCCGGGACAGTCAACACTGAAGCTTTCTTT. Its protein is CASSYSGTVNTEAFF. Filled out from reference TRBV11-1 and TRBJ1-1, the complete variable domain reads EAEVAQSPRYKITEKSQAVAFWCDPISGHATLYWYRQILGQGPELLVQFQDESVVDDSQLPKDRFSAERLKGVDSTLKIQPAELGDSAMYLCASSYSGTVNTEAFFGQGTRLTVV.

The chain joins TRBV5-1 to TRBJ2-7; 10 bases are shared with TRBD2. The V gene's germline CDR1 is SGHRS and CDR2 YFSETQ. The trim removed 4 bases at V and 2 bases at J, leaving 3 bases unmatched. CDR3 length: 14 amino acids. The CDR3 sequence: CASSRTSGTYEQYF. The CDR3 DNA reads TGCGCCAGCAGCCGAACTAGCGGGACCTACGAGCAGTACTTC.

This rearrangement joins TRBV18 to TRBJ1-3; 7 bases map to TRBD1. The length of the CDR3 is 13 residues. Germline V gives CDR1 KGHSH, CDR2 LQKENI. V lost 6 bases and J lost 4; bases outside the gene matches: 3. CDR3 in amino acids: CASSPGQGNTIYF. In DNA form, the CDR3 reads TGTGCCAGCTCGCCGGGACAGGGAAACACCATATATTTT.

This clone was found once. The chain is built from TRBV5-3 and TRBJ2-1; TRBD2 matches 7 bases. TRBV5-3 is an ORF, with its function uncertain. CDR3 length equals 15 residues. The V and J ends lost 3 bases and 6 bases, in that order; junction bases with no gene match: 9. The CDR3 coding sequence is TGTGCCAGAAGCTCTGCGGGAGTATTCCCCAATGAGCAGTTCTTC. This translates into CARSSAGVFPNEQFF.